The 12 T cell receptor beta chains below come from one sample, sequenced in a study of regulatory T cells in long-lasting Graves disease. Both iRepertoire HTBI primers and Arm-PCR of CDR3 regions were used to build the TCR beta libraries. TCRdb re-analysed the multiplex PCR reads in MiXCR, keeping a single row per CDR3 protein. The sample yields roughly 440,000 distinct CDR3 sequences, approximately 16% seen once. Noted time point: newly diagnosed GD, antithyroid drugs for less than 3 months. The TCR library was made from RNA extracted from PBMCs. These records were also assigned to another study, of T cells in Graves' hyperthyroidism and ophthalmopathy.

The sample consisted of peripheral blood mononuclear cells (PBMCs), taken at new diagnosis, from a patient treated with antithyroid drugs. All receptors come from a woman aged 18-29 years with Graves disease.

J is TRBJ1-1 and V is TRBV20-1; 7 positions agree with TRBD1. V trimming: 0 bases; J trimming: 7 bases; junction bases outside the gene matches: 14. CDR1 is DFQATT, CDR2 SNEGSKA, per germline (reference sequence). The CDR3 loop spans 16 amino acids. This chain's CDR3 is CSARDLVYDRAGEAFF. CDR3 nucleotide sequence: TGCAGTGCTAGAGATTTAGTATATGACAGGGCAGGTGAAGCTTTCTTT.

The table lists this clonotype with many counts. The rearrangement joins TRBV30 to TRBJ2-3, with 7 positions matching TRBD2. Germline loops: CDR1 GTSNPN, CDR2 SVGIG (reference sequence). The CDR3 consists of 14 residues. Trimming at V came to 1 base and at J to 4 bases, leaving 5 bases not matched to a gene. In nucleotides, the CDR3 is TGTGCCTGGAGTGGATGGGAGGGAGCAGATACGCAGTATTTT. It specifies CAWSGWEGADTQYF.

This clonotype was picked up many times. The chain uses TRBV28 and TRBJ2-1; 7 bases are shared with TRBD2. The trim removed 2 bases at V and 8 bases at J, leaving 6 bases unmatched. The CDR3 runs 14 residues. Germline V gene lookup returns CDR1 MDHEN and CDR2 SYDVKM. The CDR3 DNA sequence: TGTGCCAGCAGTTTAGCGGGAGTTTTGTATGAGCAGTTCTTC. This codes for CASSLAGVLYEQFF.

This clonotype was recorded many times. The chain carries TRBV24-1 and TRBJ2-3, with 9 positions matching TRBD1. In germline, CDR1 is KGHDR, CDR2 SFDVKD. The CDR3 is made up of 15 amino acids. Trimming at V came to 5 bases and at J to 1 base, leaving 3 bases not matched to a gene. CDR3 DNA: TGTGCCACCAGTGGGACAGGGGAAGGCACAGATACGCAGTATTTT. It specifies CATSGTGEGTDTQYF.

This sequence joins TRBV29-1 and TRBJ2-7; D uncertain. The germline V gene encodes CDR1 SQVTM and CDR2 ANQGSEA. This CDR3 spans 11 amino acids. The V gene lost 4 bases and the J gene lost 3 bases, with 7 bases spanning the gap. The CDR3 spells CSVADGYEQYF. The CDR3 region has the DNA TGCAGCGTTGCCGACGGCTACGAGCAGTACTTC.

This clonotype has at least ten counts. This chain joins TRBV7-9 and TRBJ2-7; D may correspond to TRBD1 or TRBD2 (5 bases each). There are 14 residues in the CDR3. V dropped 5 bases and J dropped 4 bases, with 15 bases sitting between them. Germline V gene data show CDR1 as SEHNR and CDR2 as FQNEAQ (reference sequence). The CDR3 nucleotides read TGTGCCAGCAGCGGTAGGGACGGAATTTACGAGCAGTACTTC. This codes for CASSGRDGIYEQYF.

This clonotype was observed many times. The chain joins TRBV20-1 to TRBJ2-7; 10 bases are shared with TRBD1. V was clipped by 4 bases and J by 7 bases; unmatched bases: 4. Germline lookup yields CDR1 DFQATT and CDR2 SNEGSKA (reference sequence). This CDR3 spans 12 amino acids. CDR3 residues: CSATGQGREQYF. CDR3 coding DNA: TGCAGTGCTACGGGACAGGGGCGGGAGCAGTACTTC.

In this sample, this clonotype turned up a few times. The chain joins TRBV5-5 to TRBJ1-2; D call uncertain. V dropped 4 bases and J dropped 6 bases, with 16 bases sitting between them. Germline V gene lookup returns CDR1 SGHKS and CDR2 YYEKEE (reference sequence). This CDR3 comprises 14 residues. This CDR3 reads CASSAGEFVDGYTF. CDR3 nucleotides: TGTGCCAGCAGCGCCGGGGAGTTCGTGGATGGCTACACCTTC.

This clonotype came up a few times. This chain joins TRBV7-2 and TRBJ2-2; 13 bases agree with TRBD2. The J segment lost 5 bases and the V segment lost 3 bases, leaving 9 bases of the junction unmatched. The germline gives CDR1 SGHTA, CDR2 FQGNSA. The CDR3 runs 18 residues. The CDR3 DNA reads as TGTGCCAGCAGCTTTCTCCTGACTAGCGGGAGGCGAACCGGGGAGCTGTTTTTT. Translation: CASSFLLTSGRRTGELFF.

CDR3 protein: CSAREGLAGGSTDTQYF. The CDR3 coding sequence is TGCAGTGCTAGGGAGGGACTAGCGGGAGGAAGTACAGATACGCAGTATTTT. The chain combines TRBV20-1 with TRBJ2-3; 15 nucleotides match TRBD2. Germline CDR1 is DFQATT and CDR2 is SNEGSKA (reference sequence). The junction had 7 bases not matched to a gene; V was cut back by 3 bases and J by 3 bases. This CDR3 comprises 17 residues.

Many counts were recorded for this clonotype. The chain carries TRBV28 and TRBJ2-3; TRBD2 matches at 9 bases. V trimming: 1 base; J trimming: 1 base; junction bases outside the gene matches: 3. Germline lookup yields CDR1 MDHEN and CDR2 SYDVKM. There are 16 residues in the CDR3. CDR3 region: CASSLSGLARTDTQYF. In nucleotides, the CDR3 is TGTGCCAGCAGTTTATCAGGACTAGCGCGCACAGATACGCAGTATTTT. Drawing the rest from reference TRBV28 and TRBJ2-3, the complete variable domain is DVKVTQSSRYLVKRTGEKVFLECVQDMDHENMFWYRQDPGLGLRLIYFSYDVKMKEKGDIPEGYSVSREKKERFSLILESASTNQTSMYLCASSLSGLARTDTQYFGPGTRLTVL.

J is TRBJ2-2 and V is TRBV7-9; tentatively, D is TRBD1 (6 bases). Trimming removed 5 bases at V and 4 bases at J, with 14 bases between. The V gene's germline CDR1 is SEHNR and CDR2 FQNEAQ (reference sequence). This CDR3 region has 15 residues. The CDR3 loop reads CASSPTPTGTGELFF. DNA of the CDR3: TGTGCCAGCAGCCCCACCCCGACAGGCACCGGGGAGCTGTTTTTT. Drawing the rest from reference TRBV7-9 and TRBJ2-2, the complete variable domain is DTGVSQNPRHKITKRGQNVTFRCDPISEHNRLYWYRQTLGQGPEFLTYFQNEAQLEKSRLLSDRFSAERPKGSFSTLEIQRTEQGDSAMYLCASSPTPTGTGELFFGEGSRLTVL.